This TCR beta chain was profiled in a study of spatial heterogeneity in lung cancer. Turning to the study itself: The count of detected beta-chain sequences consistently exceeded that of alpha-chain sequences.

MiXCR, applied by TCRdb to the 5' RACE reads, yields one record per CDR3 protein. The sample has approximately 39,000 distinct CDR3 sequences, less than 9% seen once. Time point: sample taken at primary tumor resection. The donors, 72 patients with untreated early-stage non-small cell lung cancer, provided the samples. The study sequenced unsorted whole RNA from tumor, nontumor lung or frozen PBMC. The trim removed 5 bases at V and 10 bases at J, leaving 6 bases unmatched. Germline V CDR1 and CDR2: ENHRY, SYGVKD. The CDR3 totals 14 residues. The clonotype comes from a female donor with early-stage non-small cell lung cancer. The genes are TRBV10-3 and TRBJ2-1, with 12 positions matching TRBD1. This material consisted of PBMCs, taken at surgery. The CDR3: CAISPGTGGREQFF. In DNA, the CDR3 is TGTGCCATCAGTCCCGGGACAGGGGGCCGGGAGCAGTTCTTC.